Reported below is one T cell receptor (beta chain). The antigen is not known. V shed 3 bases, J shed 9 bases, and the junction held 9 bases outside the gene matches. Germline loops: CDR1 SGDLS, CDR2 YYNGEE. This CDR3 is built from 14 residues. This specimen belongs to a study of OX40 agonist ivuxolimab in advanced cancers. Study observations and caveats: CD4+ and CD8+ T cells in blood underwent clonal expansion by week 6 at 0.1 to 3.0 mg/kg. Relative to CD4+ cells, CD8+ T cells on average had more expanded clones.

On cycle 4 day 1 and cycle 7 day 1, as well as at baseline, blood was sampled. TCRdb keeps only in-frame clones here, not all; method: immunoSEQ multiplex PCR. The data show roughly 80,000 clones, more than 80% seen once. The V call is TRBV9, the J call TRBJ2-5; TRBD2 aligns across 9 bases. The input for sequencing was CD4+ or CD8+ T cells sorted from blood, taken in a trial of the OX40 agonist ivuxolimab. The source of this sequence is an adult with an advanced solid tumor such as melanoma, head and neck, liver or kidney cancer. This chain's CDR3 is CASSAGLAGMAQYF. The CDR3 coding sequence is TGTGCCAGCAGCGCGGGACTAGCCGGGATGGCCCAGTACTTC. Complete variable domain (other parts from reference TRBV9 and TRBJ2-5): DSGVTQTPKHLITATGQRVTLRCSPRSGDLSVYWYQQSLDQGLQFLIQYYNGEERAKGNILERFSAQQFPDLHSELNLSSLELGDSALYFCASSAGLAGMAQYFGPGTRLLVL.